Listed below are T cell receptor beta chains from one sample, sequenced in a study of T-cell memory formation after mild COVID-19. TCRdb redid the calling of the 5' RACE reads with MiXCR, one entry per CDR3 protein. The sample has hundreds of thousands of distinct CDR3 sequences; 20% are singletons. The sequenced sample consisted of PBMCs or a T cell subset sorted from them (not recorded which). These receptors were collected from an adult woman who had mild COVID-19 (a few samples of this study predate the infection). Cell type and time point are not known. Each CDR3 is given with its conserved first and last residue. A D gene is named only where the DNA matches it firmly. Clone size is shown for a subset of rows, as once, few, many or a class of expanded clone.

len,abundance,v_gene,j_gene,d_gene,CDR3nt,CDR3aa
14,few,TRBV7-8,TRBJ2-5,TRBD2,TGTGCCAGCAGCCGTGGACTAGTAGAAGAGACCCAGTACTTC,CASSRGLVEETQYF
17,few,TRBV7-9,TRBJ2-7,TRBD1,TGTGCCAGCAGCTTAGCGGGACAGGGGGGATTTGGCTACGAGCAGTACTTC,CASSLAGQGGFGYEQYF
14,many,TRBV28,TRBJ2-3,-,TGTGCCATCCCGCCAGGAGAGGTTTCCGATACGCAGTATTTT,CAIPPGEVSDTQYF
16,-,TRBV5-1,TRBJ1-1,TRBD1,TGCGCCAGCAGCTTGCCCTCTCACAGGGGAAGCACTGAAGCTTTCTTT,CASSLPSHRGSTEAFF
13,-,TRBV20-1,TRBJ1-6,-,TGCAGTGCTAGAACTAAGCTAGGTTCACCCCTCCACTTT,CSARTKLGSPLHF
12,-,TRBV9,TRBJ2-1,-,TGTGCCAGCAGCGGGAGGCTCAATGAGCAGTTCTTC,CASSGRLNEQFF
14,few,TRBV5-5,TRBJ1-1,TRBD1,TGTGCCAGCAGCTCAACAGGGGGAGTCACTGAAGCTTTCTTT,CASSSTGGVTEAFF
13,-,TRBV30,TRBJ1-4,-,TGTGCCTGCCAAAAAACTCGTCGTGAAAAACTGTTTTTT,CACQKTRREKLFF
16,-,TRBV7-2,TRBJ1-2,TRBD1,TGTGCCAGCAGCTTAACAGTGACAGGGCGTAACTATGGCTACACCTTC,CASSLTVTGRNYGYTF
20,few,TRBV6-7,TRBJ2-3,TRBD2,TGTGCCAGCAGTTGCGGGAGGATAACGGGACTAGAGGACCTCACAGATACGCAGTATTTT,CASSCGRITGLEDLTDTQYF
13,many,TRBV27,TRBJ1-1,-,TGTGCCAGCAGTTTAATCGGGGGCACTGAAGCTTTCTTT,CASSLIGGTEAFF
11,many,TRBV29-1,TRBJ2-5,-,TGCAGCGTCCAGCCCCAAGAGACCCAGTACTTC,CSVQPQETQYF
15,few,TRBV9,TRBJ2-1,TRBD2,TGTGCCAGCAGCGTAGAGGCTAGCGGAGACAATGAGCAGTTCTTC,CASSVEASGDNEQFF
15,-,TRBV19,TRBJ2-1,TRBD2,TGTGCCAGTAGTATCTGGGGGGAGGGCCTTTATGAGCAGTTCTTC,CASSIWGEGLYEQFF
19,few,TRBV21-1,TRBJ2-1,-,TGTGCCAGCAGCAAAGTTGGGACTAGCGGGAGCTGGGGCTACAATGAGCAGTTCTTC,CASSKVGTSGSWGYNEQFF
13,-,TRBV7-2,TRBJ2-4,-,TGTGCCAGCAGCTTGACCCTAGAGGGCATTCAGTACTTC,CASSLTLEGIQYF
17,-,TRBV5-4,TRBJ2-1,TRBD1,TGTGCCAGCAGCTTGGGCCTTGACAGGGGAAGTCTAAGTGAGCAGTTCTTC,CASSLGLDRGSLSEQFF
19,many,TRBV5-1,TRBJ2-7,-,TGCGCCAGCAGCGGCGCCCTCTTCGGACGGCAGCTATCACCCTACGAGCAGTACTTC,CASSGALFGRQLSPYEQYF
12,many,TRBV7-6,TRBJ2-1,TRBD1,TGTGCCAGCAGCCTCGGGACAGGGGGACAGTTCTTC,CASSLGTGGQFF
13,-,TRBV6-5,TRBJ2-7,-,TGTGCCAGCAGGCGGCAGGGAGGCGACGAGCAGTACTTC,CASRRQGGDEQYF
16,-,TRBV7-2,TRBJ2-5,TRBD2,TGTGCCAGCAGCACGGGGACTAGCGGGGGGCAAGAGACCCAGTACTTC,CASSTGTSGGQETQYF
16,-,TRBV7-6,TRBJ2-2,TRBD2,TGTGCCAGCAGCTTAGCGACTAGCGGGGTGGCCGGGGAGCTGTTTTTT,CASSLATSGVAGELFF
14,many,TRBV10-3,TRBJ2-2,-,TGTGCCATCAGCAGACAGGTTAACACCGGGGAGCTGTTTTTT,CAISRQVNTGELFF
12,-,TRBV6-6,TRBJ1-2,-,TGTTTCACGGCGGGGGCAAACTATGGCTACACCTTC,CFTAGANYGYTF
19,few,TRBV7-9,TRBJ2-7,TRBD2,TGTGCCAGCAGCTTAGCAGGCACTAGCGGGCGCCTTGGGGCTTACGAGCAGTACTTC,CASSLAGTSGRLGAYEQYF
16,few,TRBV5-1,TRBJ2-5,TRBD2,TGCGCCAGCAGCTTGGGACTAGCGGGAGCCTGGGAGACCCAGTACTTC,CASSLGLAGAWETQYF
14,few,TRBV3-1,TRBJ1-1,-,TGTGCCAGCAGGGACGGTTTTGTGAACACTGAAGCTTTCTTT,CASRDGFVNTEAFF
14,-,TRBV5-1,TRBJ1-2,-,TGCGCCAGCAGCTTGTTCGGGGGGGACTATGGCTACACCTTC,CASSLFGGDYGYTF
16,-,TRBV7-9,TRBJ2-5,-,TGTGCCAGCAGCCCACAACGTCTTGGGTACCAAGAGACCCAGTACTTC,CASSPQRLGYQETQYF
14,few,TRBV18,TRBJ2-7,-,TGTGCCAGCTCCCCGGGACATAGCTCCTACGAGCAGTACTTC,CASSPGHSSYEQYF
15,-,TRBV5-1,TRBJ2-7,-,TGCGCCAGCAGCCTAACCGGAGGCACAAGTGGTGGGCAGTACTTC,CASSLTGGTSGGQYF
16,-,TRBV4-1,TRBJ2-2,TRBD1,TGCGCCAGCAGCCAGACCGGGACAGCCAACACCGGGGAGCTGTTTTTT,CASSQTGTANTGELFF
15,few,TRBV4-2,TRBJ2-7,-,TGTGCCAGCAGCCAAGTAGACGGGGACTCCTACGAGCAGTACTTC,CASSQVDGDSYEQYF
17,-,TRBV11-2,TRBJ2-3,TRBD2,TGTGCCAGCAGCTTGGCCCGGACTAGCGCCCGCACAGATACGCAGTATTTT,CASSLARTSARTDTQYF
12,few,TRBV3-1,TRBJ1-1,-,TGTGCCAGCCAACGCAGGAACACTGAAGCTTTCTTT,CASQRRNTEAFF
16,few,TRBV7-8,TRBJ2-7,-,TGTGCCAGCAGCTTAATAACCGGGACTCTCTCTATCGAGCAGTACTTC,CASSLITGTLSIEQYF
16,few,TRBV12-3/TRBV12-4,TRBJ2-3,TRBD2,TGTGCCAGCAGCCCGCCCGCTAGCGGGGGGGTTGATACGCAGTATTTT,CASSPPASGGVDTQYF
15,-,TRBV20-1,TRBJ2-7,-,TGCAGTGCTAGAGCAGCCCGGTCGGGGGTCGACGAGCAGTACTTC,CSARAARSGVDEQYF
16,-,TRBV6-6,TRBJ1-5,TRBD1,TGTGCCAGCAGTTCCGGGACAGGGCCTTTTCGTCAGCCCCAGCATTTT,CASSSGTGPFRQPQHF
12,-,TRBV12-3/TRBV12-4,TRBJ1-5,-,TGTGCCAGCAGTTTAGGGGGGGGATTCAGGCATTTT,CASSLGGGFRHF
14,-,TRBV7-9,TRBJ1-2,TRBD1,TGTGCCAGCAGCTTAGTGGACAGGGACTATGGCTACACCTTC,CASSLVDRDYGYTF
14,-,TRBV5-1,TRBJ2-2,-,TGCGCCAGCAGCTTGGACTCTCACACCGGGGAGCTGTTTTTT,CASSLDSHTGELFF
13,many,TRBV18,TRBJ2-3,-,TGTGCCAGCTCGGAACAGGGAACAGATACGCAGTATTTT,CASSEQGTDTQYF
18,-,TRBV29-1,TRBJ2-1,TRBD2,TGCAGCGTTGTTTGGGGACTAGTAGCGGATAGCTCCTACAATGAGCAGTTCTTC,CSVVWGLVADSSYNEQFF
15,few,TRBV7-2,TRBJ1-6,TRBD1,TGTGCCAGCAGCTTAGGGGGGACAGGGGCTTCACCCCTCCACTTT,CASSLGGTGASPLHF
16,many,TRBV19,TRBJ2-2,TRBD2,TGTGCCAGTAGTATTGCGGGGGGCGGCAACACCGGGGAGCTGTTTTTT,CASSIAGGGNTGELFF
12,-,TRBV20-1,TRBJ2-7,-,TGCAGTGCCCCGGGACTTTCCCACGAGCAGTACTTC,CSAPGLSHEQYF
15,many,TRBV5-1,TRBJ2-2,-,TGCGCCAGCAGCTTCTCCGGGACTAACACCGGGGAGCTGTTTTTT,CASSFSGTNTGELFF